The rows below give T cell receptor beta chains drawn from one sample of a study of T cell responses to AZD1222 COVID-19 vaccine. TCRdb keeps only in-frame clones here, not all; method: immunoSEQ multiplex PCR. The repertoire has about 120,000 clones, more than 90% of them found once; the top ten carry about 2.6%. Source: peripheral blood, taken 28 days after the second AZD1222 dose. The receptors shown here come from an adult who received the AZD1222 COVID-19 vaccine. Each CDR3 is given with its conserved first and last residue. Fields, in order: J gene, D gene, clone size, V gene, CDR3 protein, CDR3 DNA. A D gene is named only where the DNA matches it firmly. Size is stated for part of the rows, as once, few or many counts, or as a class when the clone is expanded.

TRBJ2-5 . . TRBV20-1 CSATEEETQYF TGCAGTGCAACGGAGGAGGAGACCCAGTACTTC
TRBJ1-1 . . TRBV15 CATSRRTVGTEAFF TGTGCCACCAGCAGAAGGACGGTCGGAACTGAAGCTTTCTTT
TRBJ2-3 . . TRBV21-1 CASSKVGGATDTQYF TGTGCCAGCAGCAAAGTTGGCGGAGCCACAGATACGCAGTATTTT
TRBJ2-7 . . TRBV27 CASSSSLGSYEQYF TGTGCCAGCAGTTCCTCTTTAGGCTCCTACGAGCAGTACTTC
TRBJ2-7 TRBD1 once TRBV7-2 CASSTGQGPYEQYF TGTGCCAGCAGCACCGGACAGGGACCCTACGAGCAGTACTTC
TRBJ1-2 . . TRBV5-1 CAIPGQTYLCYGYTF .
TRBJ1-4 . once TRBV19 CASTPQDGTNEKLFF TGTGCCAGTACACCCCAGGACGGAACTAATGAAAAACTGTTTTTT
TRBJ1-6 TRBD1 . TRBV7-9 CASSLVGQGESPLHF TGTGCCAGCAGCTTAGTGGGACAGGGGGAGTCACCCCTCCACTTT
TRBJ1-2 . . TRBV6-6 CASSSRTDLNYGYTF TGTGCCAGCAGTTCTCGGACAGATCTTAACTATGGCTACACCTTC
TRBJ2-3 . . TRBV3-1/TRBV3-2 CASSQGGSTDTQYF TGTGCCAGCAGCCAAGGAGGGAGCACAGATACGCAGTATTTT
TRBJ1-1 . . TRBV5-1 CASSLDGQMNTEAFF TGCGCCAGCAGCTTAGACGGACAGATGAACACTGAAGCTTTCTTT
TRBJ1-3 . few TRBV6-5 CASTSPGTGNTIYF TGTGCCAGCACCTCACCCGGGACGGGAAACACCATATATTTT
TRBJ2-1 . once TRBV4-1 CASSPLPGAGYNEQFF TGCGCCAGCAGCCCCCTACCCGGGGCAGGTTACAATGAGCAGTTCTTC
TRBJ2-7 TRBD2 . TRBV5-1 CASSREGFYEQYF TGCGCCAGCAGCAGGGAGGGATTCTACGAGCAGTACTTC
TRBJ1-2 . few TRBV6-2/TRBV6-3 CATSQSTASYGYTF TGTGCCACCAGTCAGTCGACGGCTAGCTATGGCTACACCTTC
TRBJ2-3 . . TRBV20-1 CSASFGGRTDTQYF TGCAGTGCTAGTTTCGGGGGACGCACAGATACGCAGTATTTT
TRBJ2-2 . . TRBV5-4 CASSQRQAGTGELFF TGTGCCAGCAGCCAACGACAGGCGGGAACCGGGGAGCTGTTTTTT
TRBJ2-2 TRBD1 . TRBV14 CASSQPGQPGGELFF TGTGCCAGCAGCCAACCGGGACAGCCTGGGGGGGAGCTGTTTTTT
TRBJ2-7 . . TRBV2 CATRQVYEQYF TGTGCCACCCGACAGGTCTACGAGCAGTACTTC
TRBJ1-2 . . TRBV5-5 CASSLFITGGYTF TGTGCCAGCAGCTTGTTTATTACGGGTGGCTACACCTTC
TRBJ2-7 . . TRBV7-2 CASSRLLASQRYEQYF TGTGCCAGCAGCAGATTACTTGCGTCCCAGCGATACGAGCAGTACTTC
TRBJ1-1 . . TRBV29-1 CSGGDRNTEAFF TGCAGCGGCGGCGACCGGAACACTGAAGCTTTCTTT
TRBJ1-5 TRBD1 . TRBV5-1 CASSRSNRGSDQPQHF TGCGCCAGCAGCCGATCGAACAGGGGTAGTGATCAGCCCCAGCATTTT
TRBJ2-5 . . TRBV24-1 CATRPTSGETQYF TGTGCCACCAGACCTACGAGTGGGGAGACCCAGTACTTC
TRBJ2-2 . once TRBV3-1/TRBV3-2 CASSQDGDTGELFF TGTGCCAGCAGCCAAGATGGTGACACCGGGGAGCTGTTTTTT
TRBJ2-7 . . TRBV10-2 CASRYSYEQYF TGCGCCAGCAGGTATTCCTACGAGCAGTACTTC